This T cell receptor beta chain was identified in a study of regulatory T cells in long-lasting Graves disease. Whole-study context: Over 5 years of antithyroid drugs plus positive TSH receptor antibodies defined persistent Graves' disease. Study-wide findings and caveats: Whereas new patients shared about 980 public clonotypes, persistent patients shared more, at under 3,500.

Of note for this clonotype: Its antigen is currently unknown.

Libraries of TCR beta came from iRepertoire HTBI primers plus Arm-PCR of CDR3 regions. Each CDR3 protein is one row after TCRdb ran MiXCR on the multiplex PCR reads. The table lists roughly 500,000 distinct CDR3 sequences, 20% to 25% of them singletons. The sample's time point: persistent/refractory GD, antithyroid drugs over 5 years with positive TRAb. PBMC-derived RNA was used for the TCR library. From each patient, around 8.7 milliliters of peripheral blood was drawn and collected into an EDTA anticoagulant tube. The CDR3 length is 16 residues. After removal of 5 bases from V and 7 bases from J, the junction contained 12 bases not matched to a gene. Germline CDR1 SGHVS, CDR2 FNYEAQ.

The starting material was peripheral blood mononuclear cells (PBMCs), obtained when the disease was refractory, from a patient treated with antithyroid drugs. V is TRBV7-6 and J is TRBJ2-2, with 8 bases that match TRBD1. This clonotype was sampled from a female donor with Graves disease. DNA of the CDR3: TGTGCCAGCAGCGTAACCCGACAGGGGATGAGCGGGGAGCTGTTTTTT. Its translation: CASSVTRQGMSGELFF.